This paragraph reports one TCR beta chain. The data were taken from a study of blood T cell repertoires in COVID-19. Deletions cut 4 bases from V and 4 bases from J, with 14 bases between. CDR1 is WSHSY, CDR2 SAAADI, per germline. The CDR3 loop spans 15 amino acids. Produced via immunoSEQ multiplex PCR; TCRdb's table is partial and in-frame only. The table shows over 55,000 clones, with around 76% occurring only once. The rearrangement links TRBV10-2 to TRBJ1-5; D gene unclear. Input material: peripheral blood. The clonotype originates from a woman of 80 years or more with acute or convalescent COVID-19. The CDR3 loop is CASSAGGRTNQPQHF. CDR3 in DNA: TGCGCCAGCAGTGCAGGTGGCAGGACTAATCAGCCCCAGCATTTT.